A selection of T cell receptor beta chains follows, all from one sample in a study of beta chain features in type 1 diabetes. Using immunoSEQ multiplex PCR, the repertoire was profiled, and TCRdb retains in-frame clones only, with some absent. The table has tens of thousands of clones, approximately 32% seen once. Sequencing was done on a sample of stem cell memory CD4+ T cells from blood. The receptor set was obtained from a woman aged 18 to 35 in good health. CDR3s leave out the opening cysteine and the closing phenylalanine or tryptophan.

v_gene: TRBV7-8; j_gene: TRBJ2-3; CDR3aa: ASSLGDERRGGDTQY
v_gene: TRBV5-1; j_gene: TRBJ1-6; CDR3aa: ASSPSPRQASSPLH
v_gene: TRBV11-3; j_gene: TRBJ2-1; CDR3aa: ASSLTGSAASYNEQF
v_gene: TRBV6-6; j_gene: TRBJ1-2; CDR3aa: ASRRTGEGGNYGYT
v_gene: TRBV29-1; j_gene: TRBJ2-7; CDR3aa: SVDGTGEQY
v_gene: TRBV25-1; j_gene: TRBJ2-2; CDR3aa: ASRWDRGRKGTGELF
v_gene: TRBV7-9; j_gene: TRBJ2-2; CDR3aa: ASSLAGQITGELF
v_gene: TRBV7-2; j_gene: TRBJ1-5; CDR3aa: ASSRGRGEGGPQH
v_gene: TRBV18; j_gene: TRBJ2-4; CDR3aa: ASSPSDRHSNIQY
v_gene: TRBV4-1; j_gene: TRBJ2-1; CDR3aa: ASSQEGAGGPIEQF
v_gene: TRBV11-2; j_gene: TRBJ2-7; CDR3aa: ASSYQVVAEQY
v_gene: TRBV10-3; j_gene: TRBJ1-2; CDR3aa: AIRRTDVYGYT
v_gene: TRBV7-2; j_gene: TRBJ2-7; CDR3aa: ASSLDYNSYEQY
v_gene: TRBV6-4; j_gene: TRBJ1-2; CDR3aa: ASRGQGDSGYT
v_gene: TRBV10-3; j_gene: TRBJ1-2; CDR3aa: AIRRTAYGYGYT
v_gene: TRBV11-2; j_gene: TRBJ1-2; CDR3aa: ASTRQGWGYGYT
v_gene: TRBV10-3; j_gene: .; CDR3aa: AISESAASYEQY
v_gene: TRBV18; j_gene: TRBJ2-7; CDR3aa: ASSPWTSYEQY
v_gene: TRBV7-2; j_gene: TRBJ1-1; CDR3aa: ASSSTRGAEAF
v_gene: TRBV6-1; j_gene: TRBJ2-7; CDR3aa: ASMRQGRNEQY
v_gene: TRBV2; j_gene: TRBJ2-7; CDR3aa: ASSETSGTLQQY
v_gene: TRBV7-9; j_gene: TRBJ1-2; CDR3aa: ASSLVAKPPDGYT
v_gene: TRBV7-3; j_gene: TRBJ1-1; CDR3aa: ASSLGQGSRNTEAF
v_gene: TRBV6-1; j_gene: TRBJ1-3; CDR3aa: ASSEAGGSGNTIY
v_gene: TRBV6-5; j_gene: TRBJ2-1; CDR3aa: ASSSDFNPNEQF
v_gene: TRBV4-1; j_gene: TRBJ1-2; CDR3aa: ASSHPVGASYGYT
v_gene: TRBV7-6; j_gene: TRBJ2-6; CDR3aa: ASSLGGGTSGANVLT
v_gene: TRBV4-2; j_gene: TRBJ1-2; CDR3aa: ASSQQRQGTYGYT
v_gene: TRBV9; j_gene: TRBJ1-1; CDR3aa: ASSYLMGAGLTEAF